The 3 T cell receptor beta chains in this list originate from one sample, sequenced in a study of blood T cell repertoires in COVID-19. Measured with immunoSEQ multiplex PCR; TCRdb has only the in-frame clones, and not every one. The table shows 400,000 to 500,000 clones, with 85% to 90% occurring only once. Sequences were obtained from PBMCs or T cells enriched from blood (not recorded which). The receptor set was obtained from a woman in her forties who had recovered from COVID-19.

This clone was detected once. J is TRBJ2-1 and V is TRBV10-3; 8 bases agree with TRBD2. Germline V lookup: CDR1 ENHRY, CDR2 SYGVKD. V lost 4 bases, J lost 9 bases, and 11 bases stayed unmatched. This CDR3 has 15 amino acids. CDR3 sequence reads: CAISVSPGLDGEQFF. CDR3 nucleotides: TGTGCCATCAGTGTATCACCGGGACTAGATGGTGAGCAGTTCTTC.

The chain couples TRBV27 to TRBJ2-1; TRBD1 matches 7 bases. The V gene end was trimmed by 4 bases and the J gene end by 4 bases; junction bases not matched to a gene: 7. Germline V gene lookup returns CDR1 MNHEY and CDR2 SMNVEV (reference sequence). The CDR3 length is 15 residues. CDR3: CASSSTGWGYNEQFF. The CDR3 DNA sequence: TGTGCCAGCAGTTCGACAGGGTGGGGGTACAATGAGCAGTTCTTC.

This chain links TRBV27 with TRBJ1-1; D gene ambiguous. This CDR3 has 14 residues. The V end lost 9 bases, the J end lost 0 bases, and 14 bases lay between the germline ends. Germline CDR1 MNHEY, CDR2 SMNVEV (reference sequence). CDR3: CASYRGDMNTEAFF. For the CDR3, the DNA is TGTGCCAGTTACCGAGGTGATATGAACACTGAAGCTTTCTTT.